The rows below give T cell receptor beta chains drawn from one sample of a study of molecular identifiers for immune sequencing clone quantification. TCRdb used MiXCR to reprocess the PCR reads, holding one entry per CDR3 protein. The table records 85,000 to 130,000 distinct CDR3 sequences, about 35% of them present only once. The specimen sequenced was naive CD8+ T cells from blood, with Jurkat cell RNA spiked in. The receptors here all came from a human donor in good health. Some libraries in this study had Jurkat cell RNA spiked in. CDR3s include the opening cysteine and the closing phenylalanine or tryptophan. Fields, in order: V gene, J gene, clone size, D gene, CDR3 DNA, CDR3 protein. A D gene is named only where the DNA matches it firmly. Not every row has a clone size; where given, it reads once, few, many or a size class.

TRBV20-1,TRBJ2-1,-,TRBD2,TGCAGTGCTAGAGATCTGGCGGGAGGGCTCCCACTTGAGCAGATCTTC,CSARDLAGGLPLEQIF
TRBV20-1,TRBJ2-7,-,TRBD2,TGCAGTGTCATAGCGGGAGCCACCTCCTACGAGCAGTACTTC,CSVIAGATSYEQYF
TRBV28,TRBJ2-2,many,-,TGTGCCAGCAGTTCGGTTCGCGGGGAGCTGTTTTTT,CASSSVRGELFF
TRBV27,TRBJ1-3,-,-,TGTGCCAGCAGAGCCGGGACAGGAAACACCATATATTTT,CASRAGTGNTIYF
TRBV27,TRBJ2-1,few,-,TGTGCCAGCAGTTTATCAGGCCCTCTCGGGAGCTCCTACAATGAGCAGTTCTTC,CASSLSGPLGSSYNEQFF
TRBV28,TRBJ2-7,-,-,TGTGCCAGCAGTTTTTTCGGCTCGGACTGGATCTCCTACGAGCAGAACTTC,CASSFFGSDWISYEQNF
TRBV9,TRBJ1-2,-,-,TGTGCCAGCAGATCTTCAGGGATCTATGGCTACACCTTC,CASRSSGIYGYTF
TRBV28,TRBJ2-6,few,-,TGTGCCAGCAGTACGTACTCTGGGGCCAACGTCCTGACTTTC,CASSTYSGANVLTF
TRBV24-1,TRBJ2-7,few,TRBD2,TGTGCCACCAGTGATTTTCGACTAGCGGGGCCCGAGCAGTACTTC,CATSDFRLAGPEQYF
TRBV6-2/TRBV6-3,TRBJ2-1,-,-,TGTGCCAGCAGCCCGATGAGGGCCGGGCTGGGAGAGCAGTTCTTC,CASSPMRAGLGEQFF
TRBV29-1,TRBJ2-7,few,-,TGCAGCGTTGAAGATATACAGGACTACGAGCAGTACTTC,CSVEDIQDYEQYF
TRBV12-3/TRBV12-4,TRBJ1-4,many,-,TGTGCCAGCCGGGGGGGGGCCAGTCGGGAAAAACTGTTTTTT,CASRGGASREKLFF
TRBV27,TRBJ2-7,few,-,TGTGCCAGCAGTTCACGGGGCCACGAGCAGTACTTC,CASSSRGHEQYF
TRBV7-2,TRBJ1-1,-,-,TGTGCCAGCAGCCTTTCCAGGGTCACTGAAGCTTTCTTT,CASSLSRVTEAFF
TRBV5-1,TRBJ1-2,many,-,TGCGCCAGCAGCTTGGCGGGGGCTGTTGGCTACACCTTC,CASSLAGAVGYTF
TRBV11-1,TRBJ2-3,-,-,TGTGCCAGCAGCTGGCCGGGATACACAGATACGCAGTATTTT,CASSWPGYTDTQYF
TRBV6-6,TRBJ2-3,-,TRBD1,TGTGCCGGGAAGGAGGGACAGGGGCCCCTCACAGATACGCTGTATTTT,CAGKEGQGPLTDTLYF
TRBV12-3/TRBV12-4,TRBJ2-5,few,-,TGTGCCAGCAGTTTCGGTCGGATACAAGAGACCCAGTACTTC,CASSFGRIQETQYF
TRBV3-2,TRBJ1-4,-,-,TGTGCCAGCAGCCAAGACCGAGGGCAGTCTAATGAAAAACTGTTTTTT,CASSQDRGQSNEKLFF
TRBV7-3,TRBJ1-4,-,TRBD1,TGTGCCAGCAGCCCCACAGGGGGCGCGGGTGAAAAACTGGTTTTT,CASSPTGGAGEKLVF
TRBV11-2,TRBJ2-5,few,TRBD2,TGTGCCAGCAGCCACACTAGCGTAATAGAGACCCAGTACTTC,CASSHTSVIETQYF
TRBV12-3/TRBV12-4,TRBJ2-7,many,TRBD1,TGTGCCAGCAGGTGGGACAGGGCTGTCTACGAGCAGTACTTC,CASRWDRAVYEQYF
TRBV15,TRBJ2-7,-,-,TGTGCCACCAGCAGAGGAACCGAGCAGTACTTC,CATSRGTEQYF
TRBV2,TRBJ1-5,many,TRBD1,TGTGCCAGTTGGACAGGTTTGAGCCAGCCCCAGCATTTT,CASWTGLSQPQHF
TRBV6-1,TRBJ2-7,few,-,TGTGCCAGCAGTGAGCTCGGACAGACCTACGAGCAGTACTTC,CASSELGQTYEQYF
TRBV19,TRBJ1-2,few,-,TGTGCCAGTAGTGGCCTCGAGACAGGCTATGGCTACACCTTC,CASSGLETGYGYTF
TRBV29-1,TRBJ2-6,many,-,TGCAGCGTCTTGACCCAAAGGACTGGGGCCAACGTCCTGACTTTC,CSVLTQRTGANVLTF
TRBV9,TRBJ2-1,few,TRBD2,TGTGCCAGCAGCGTCGGGACTAGCGGGAGGAATGAGCAGTTCTTC,CASSVGTSGRNEQFF
TRBV20-1,TRBJ1-4,few,-,TGCAGTGCTAGAGTATCCGCAGTAGCTAATGAAAAACTGTTTTTT,CSARVSAVANEKLFF